Listed here are 16 T cell receptor beta chains from one sample, sequenced in a study of blood T cell repertoires in COVID-19. Generated by immunoSEQ multiplex PCR, the TCRdb table keeps only in-frame clones and is missing some. The table has roughly 120,000 clones, around 86% seen once. The specimen was peripheral blood. The source is a human donor in a cohort sampled during active COVID-19.

At least ten counts were recorded for this clone. This chain links TRBV6-5 with TRBJ2-7; 7 nucleotides line up with TRBD1. Germline V CDR1 and CDR2: MNHEY, SVGAGI. V was clipped by 6 bases and J by 3 bases; unmatched bases: 5. This CDR3 is 13 amino acids long. CDR3 region: CASRHRDSYEQYF. The CDR3 DNA reads as TGTGCCAGCAGGCACCGGGACAGCTACGAGCAGTACTTC.

This sequence joins TRBV7-8 and TRBJ2-7; D perhaps matches TRBD1 (6 bases). Germline assignment: CDR1 SGHVS and CDR2 FQNEAQ. The CDR3 runs to 15 residues. Trimming left V 5 bases short and J 0 bases short, with 14 bases between. CDR3 loop: CASSKDRRNSYEQYF. The CDR3, as DNA: TGTGCCAGCAGCAAAGACAGGAGGAACTCCTACGAGCAGTACTTC.

This chain uses TRBV5-1 with TRBJ2-1; 12 bases match TRBD2. The V gene end was trimmed by 2 bases and the J gene end by 10 bases; junction bases not matched to a gene: 4. This CDR3 comprises 14 residues. Germline values: CDR1 SGHRS, CDR2 YFSETQ. CDR3 nucleotide sequence: TGCGCCAGCAGCTTTAGGACTAGCGGGGTAGAGCAGTTCTTC. Encoded protein: CASSFRTSGVEQFF.

The chain combines TRBV10-3 with TRBJ2-1, with a tentative D call TRBD2 (6 bases). In germline, CDR1 is ENHRY, CDR2 SYGVKD. Trimming removed 7 bases at V and 5 bases at J, with 12 bases between. The CDR3 contains 13 residues. CDR3 sequence reads: CAITSDYDNEQFF. CDR3 nucleotides: TGTGCCATCACTAGCGACTACGACAATGAGCAGTTCTTC.

A note on this clone: At the DNA level, this CDR3 is encoded by other sequences in the same sample as well. The V call is TRBV7-2, the J call TRBJ2-7; tentative D call: TRBD2 (6 bases). CDR1 is SGHTA and CDR2 is FQGNSA in the germline V gene. Between the trimmed V and J ends, which lost 2 bases and 0 bases, there was a span of 14 bases. The CDR3 loop spans 16 amino acids. The chain's CDR3 is CASSLRGGASSYEQYF. In nucleotides, the CDR3 is TGTGCCAGCAGCTTACGGGGCGGGGCGAGCTCCTACGAGCAGTACTTC.

This rearrangement joins TRBV10-2 to TRBJ2-1; 7 nucleotides agree with TRBD2. The V gene end was trimmed by 3 bases and the J gene end by 8 bases; junction bases not matched to a gene: 10. This CDR3 has 15 amino acids. The germline V gene encodes CDR1 WSHSY and CDR2 SAAADI. CDR3 region: CASSDSGSGNYEQFF. The CDR3 region has the DNA TGCGCCAGCAGTGATTCTGGAAGCGGGAACTATGAGCAGTTCTTC.

The chain carries TRBV3-1 (or the pseudogene TRBV3-2) and TRBJ2-7; possible D gene TRBD2, 6 bases. The CDR3 has 15 amino acids. The germline V and J ends were trimmed by 0 bases and 3 bases, with 12 bases remaining between them. Germline lookup yields CDR1 LGHDT and CDR2 YNNKEL (reference sequence). CDR3: CASSQDPSADYEQYF. CDR3 coding DNA: TGTGCCAGCAGCCAAGATCCTAGCGCCGACTACGAGCAGTACTTC.

This sequence joins TRBV15 and TRBJ2-5, with D tentatively TRBD2 (5 bases). The germline V gene has CDR1 LNHNV and CDR2 YYDKDF (reference sequence). The CDR3 runs to 11 residues. V lost 9 bases, J lost 5 bases, and 10 bases lay in between. The CDR3 reads CATGEVETQYF. In nucleotides, the CDR3 is TGTGCCACGGGAGAGGTGGAGACCCAGTACTTC.

The chain carries TRBV7-3 and TRBJ1-3; TRBD1 might be the D (5 bases). The CDR3 sequence is 16 residues long. Trimming took off 1 base at V and 2 bases at J, with 12 bases between the two ends. Per the germline V gene, CDR1 is SGHTA and CDR2 is FQGTGA. The CDR3 nucleotides read TGTGCCAGCAGCTTAAACGCGCCGGGGGCTGGAAACACCATATATTTT. Its protein is CASSLNAPGAGNTIYF.

This chain connects TRBV19 to TRBJ1-2, with 8 bases aligning to TRBD1. The CDR3 has 17 amino acids. J gave up 4 bases and V 7 bases, and 17 bases lay outside the gene matches. Per germline, CDR1 LNHDA and CDR2 SQIVND (reference sequence). The DNA for the CDR3 is TGTGCCAGTACTTATGGCGCCCCGGCAGGGGGCCCCTATGGCTACACCTTC. Protein: CASTYGAPAGGPYGYTF.

For the CDR3, the DNA is TGTGCCAGCCAAACCTCCGAGGGGGGGTACTATGGCTACACCTTC. Its translation is CASQTSEGGYYGYTF. This rearrangement joins TRBV28 to TRBJ1-2, with a weak D call TRBD1 (6 bases). V lost 8 bases and J lost 3, with 19 bases in between. This CDR3 spans 15 amino acids. Germline V gene sequence: CDR1 MDHEN, CDR2 SYDVKM.

The CDR3 nucleotides are TGTGCCAGCAGAGAGGGGGAGGGGACAGGAGAGACCCAGTACTTC. Translation: CASREGEGTGETQYF. The chain links TRBV2 to TRBJ2-5, with TRBD1 as a possible D gene (8 bases). V was shortened by 6 bases and J by 4 bases, with 18 bases between the two germline ends. Germline values: CDR1 SNHLY, CDR2 FYNNEI. CDR3 size: 15 residues.

The chain couples TRBV3-1 (or the pseudogene TRBV3-2) to TRBJ2-3; 7 bases line up with TRBD2. This CDR3 is 15 amino acids long. In germline, CDR1 is LGHDT, CDR2 YNNKEL (reference sequence). V gave up 4 bases and J gave up 7 bases; unmatched junction bases: 11. For the CDR3, the DNA is TGTGCCAGCAGCCCGACTAGCACCGGGGCCAATACGCAGTATTTT. Encoded protein: CASSPTSTGANTQYF.

J is TRBJ2-1 and V is TRBV18; 8 nucleotides align to TRBD2. The CDR3 has 18 amino acids. The V gene's germline CDR1 is KGHSH and CDR2 LQKENI. Trimming removed 6 bases from V and 7 bases from J; junction bases left unmatched: 20. Here the CDR3 reads CASSATPLLAGRGNEQFF. CDR3 sequence (DNA): TGTGCCAGCTCCGCAACCCCACTCCTAGCGGGCCGGGGGAATGAGCAGTTCTTC. The full variable domain, in which reference TRBV18 and TRBJ2-1 provide the parts outside the CDR3, is NAGVMQNPRHLVRRRGQEARLRCSPMKGHSHVYWYRQLPEEGLKFMVYLQKENIIDESGMPKERFSAEFPKEGPSILRIQQVVRGDSAAYFCASSATPLLAGRGNEQFFGPGTRLTVL.

This chain links TRBV2 with TRBJ1-2, with 12 bases lining up with TRBD1. The ends lost 7 bases at V and 5 bases at J; junction bases unmatched: 11. This CDR3 contains 16 residues. Germline V gives CDR1 SNHLY, CDR2 FYNNEI. The CDR3 DNA reads TGTGCCAGCACTACGCCGGGACAGGGGGCCTGGTATGGCTACACCTTC. This translates into CASTTPGQGAWYGYTF.

The chain recombines TRBV7-9 with TRBJ1-2; D gene ambiguous. Trimming stripped 1 base from V and 8 bases from J, with 8 bases between. Germline-derived CDR1 and CDR2 are SEHNR and FQNEAQ (reference sequence). CDR3 size: 12 residues. The CDR3 DNA reads as TGTGCCAGCAGCTTAGATGTGGGCGGCTACACCTTC. Translation: CASSLDVGGYTF.